The 32 T cell receptor beta chains below all came from one sample that was sequenced in a study of cytomegalovirus exposure and HLA in healthy donors. Vbeta (60) and Jbeta (13) primers were used in the PCR. TCRdb's copy holds only in-frame clones and misses some; the assay was immunoSEQ multiplex PCR. This sample has about 200,000 clones, with roughly 85% found just once. Sequencing was carried out using PBMCs. Receptors originate from a woman in her thirties in good health and CMV-seropositive.

This clone has a single count. CDR3 loop: CAISEVTSGSYEQYF. The DNA for the CDR3 is TGTGCCATCAGTGAGGTGACTAGCGGCTCCTACGAGCAGTACTTC. This rearrangement joins TRBV10-3 to TRBJ2-7; 9 bases line up with TRBD2. CDR3 length: 15 residues. CDR1 ENHRY and CDR2 SYGVKD come from the germline V gene. The ends lost 2 bases at V and 0 bases at J; junction bases unmatched: 2.

V usage is TRBV11-3 and J usage is TRBJ1-1, with TRBD1 matching over 9 bases. CDR1 is SGHNT and CDR2 is YENEEA in the germline V gene. V lost 1 base and J lost 1; bases outside the gene matches: 10. The CDR3 loop spans 18 amino acids. The CDR3 loop reads CASSLASGTGPRNTEAFF. CDR3 sequence (DNA): TGTGCCAGCAGCTTAGCCTCCGGGACAGGGCCCAGGAACACTGAAGCTTTCTTT.

This chain connects TRBV18 to TRBJ2-2; tentatively, D is TRBD1 (6 bases). The germline V gene encodes CDR1 KGHSH and CDR2 LQKENI. The length of the CDR3 is 15 residues. Deletions cut 5 bases from V and 4 bases from J, with 14 bases between. The CDR3 loop is CASSSGQSGTGELFF. The CDR3 DNA sequence: TGTGCCAGCTCATCGGGACAAAGCGGCACCGGGGAGCTGTTTTTT.

This clone was detected only once. The chain employs TRBV12-5 and TRBJ1-4; D remains unclear. V was clipped by 3 bases and J by 5 bases, with 7 bases between them. The germline V gene has CDR1 LGHNT and CDR2 FRNRAP. This CDR3 contains 13 residues. The CDR3: CASGFRGNEKLFF. The CDR3 DNA reads as TGTGCTAGTGGTTTCAGAGGAAATGAAAAACTGTTTTTT.

The chain recombines TRBV6-6 with TRBJ2-1; 12 bases match TRBD2. V was clipped by 3 bases and J by 6 bases; unmatched bases: 3. CDR1 is MNHNY and CDR2 is SVGAGI in the germline V gene (reference sequence). CDR3 length: 15 amino acids. CDR3 in DNA: TGTGCCAGCAGTTATGGACTAGCGGGGCGCAATGAGCAGTTCTTC. Translation: CASSYGLAGRNEQFF.

The DNA of the CDR3 is TGTGCCAGCAGCTTGGCAGGGGAGACCGGGGAGCTGTTTTTT. As protein: CASSLAGETGELFF. This chain connects TRBV11-3 to TRBJ2-2, with D possibly TRBD1 on 6 matching bases. The CDR3 is made up of 14 amino acids. With 3 bases removed from V and 5 bases from J, the gap between germline ends came to 10 bases. Germline V lookup: CDR1 SGHNT, CDR2 YENEEA.

The V call is TRBV5-5, the J call TRBJ2-7, with 7 bases matching TRBD1. Germline V gene sequence: CDR1 SGHKS, CDR2 YYEKEE (reference sequence). V was pared by 2 bases and J by 6 bases, with 8 bases of the junction left unmatched. This CDR3 region has 14 residues. The CDR3 region is CASSFRQGWGEQYF. The CDR3 DNA reads as TGTGCCAGCAGCTTTCGACAGGGTTGGGGCGAGCAGTACTTC. The variable domain in full, with the rest retrieved from reference TRBV5-5 and TRBJ2-7, is DAGVTQSPTHLIKTRGQQVTLRCSPISGHKSVSWYQQVLGQGPQFIFQYYEKEERGRGNFPDRFSARQFPNYSSELNVNALLLGDSALYLCASSFRQGWGEQYFGPGTRLTVT.

The chain uses TRBV5-1 and TRBJ2-1; 9 nucleotides line up with TRBD2. Germline loops: CDR1 SGHRS, CDR2 YFSETQ. This CDR3 is built from 15 residues. The V segment lost 2 bases and the J segment 12 bases; nucleotides outside the gene matches: 12. Written as DNA, the CDR3 is TGCGCCAGCAGCTTTGGGCGGGAGGGGCCTCAGGGGCAGTTCTTC. Protein sequence: CASSFGREGPQGQFF.

This clone was counted a few times. This rearrangement joins TRBV5-1 to TRBJ2-7; TRBD2 agrees at 7 bases. This CDR3 is built from 14 residues. Losses at the gene ends were 2 bases for V and 1 base for J; bases not matched to a gene: 3. Germline-derived CDR1 and CDR2 are SGHRS and YFSETQ. The CDR3 loop is CASSFREGSYEQYF. The CDR3 bases are TGCGCCAGCAGCTTCAGGGAGGGTTCCTACGAGCAGTACTTC.

The rearrangement joins TRBV4-1 to TRBJ1-4; D unresolved. CDR3 length: 14 residues. CDR1 is MGHRA, CDR2 YSYEKL, per germline. The germline V and J ends were trimmed by 0 bases and 7 bases, with 9 bases remaining between them. The DNA for the CDR3 is TGCGCCAGCAGCCAAGAGAGGCAAGGTGAAAAACTGTTTTTT. This codes for CASSQERQGEKLFF.

The chain is built from TRBV5-6 and TRBJ1-5, with D tentatively TRBD1 (5 bases). The CDR3 has 18 residues. Germline V lookup: CDR1 SGHDT, CDR2 YYEEEE. Trimming pared 0 bases from V and 5 bases from J, leaving 21 bases between. The CDR3: CASSLGGLQGFTYQPQHF. The DNA of the CDR3 is TGTGCCAGCAGCTTGGGTGGTTTGCAGGGTTTTACCTATCAGCCCCAGCATTTT.

The rearrangement uses TRBV5-6 and TRBJ2-7, with 7 bases fitting TRBD1. Germline V CDR1 and CDR2: SGHDT, YYEEEE. V shed 4 bases and J 2 bases; nucleotides not matched to a gene: 6. The CDR3 loop spans 14 amino acids. The CDR3 DNA sequence: TGTGCCAGCAGCCGTGACAGGGAGACCTACGAGCAGTACTTC. It yields the protein CASSRDRETYEQYF.

V gene TRBV5-1 combines with J gene TRBJ1-5; TRBD1 matches 7 bases. J lost 11 bases, V lost 6 bases, and 14 bases had no gene match. Germline assignment: CDR1 SGHRS and CDR2 YFSETQ. The CDR3 runs to 14 residues. The CDR3 bases are TGCGCCAGCAACAACGGCGGAGAGGGGGCCGCCCAGCATTTT. This gives the protein CASNNGGEGAAQHF. The variable domain in full, completed from reference TRBV5-1 and TRBJ1-5, reads KAGVTQTPRYLIKTRGQQVTLSCSPISGHRSVSWYQQTPGQGLQFLFEYFSETQRNKGNFPGRFSGRQFSNSRSEMNVSTLELGDSALYLCASNNGGEGAAQHFGDGTRLSIL.

With regard to this clone: One end of the junction fails to match germline, which may point to a read error. The V call is TRBV10-3, the J call TRBJ2-7; TRBD1 agrees at 12 bases. The CDR3 totals 15 residues. CDR1 is ENHRY, CDR2 SYGVKD, per germline. CDR3 sequence reads: CAISDRDRGPITSLF. CDR3 coding DNA: TGTGCCATCAGTGATCGGGACAGGGGGCCTATCACTTCACTATTC.

This sequence joins TRBV6-5 and TRBJ2-7, with 7 bases that match TRBD1. V shed 6 bases and J 3 bases; nucleotides not matched to a gene: 5. Germline CDR1 MNHEY, CDR2 SVGAGI. The CDR3 sequence is 13 residues long. The DNA for the CDR3 is TGTGCCAGCAGCCCAGACAGGGACTACGAGCAGTACTTC. Translation: CASSPDRDYEQYF.

The chain links TRBV14 to TRBJ2-2; D may be TRBD2 (6 bases). Looked up from germline, CDR1 is SGHDN and CDR2 is FVKESK. The germline V and J ends were trimmed by 5 bases and 3 bases, with 13 bases remaining between them. The CDR3 sequence is 15 residues long. The CDR3 is CASSVWGEDTGELFF. The CDR3 coding sequence is TGTGCCAGCAGCGTATGGGGGGAAGACACCGGGGAGCTGTTTTTT.

J is TRBJ1-2 and V is TRBV7-9, with D maybe TRBD1 (6 bases). Germline V lookup: CDR1 SEHNR, CDR2 FQNEAQ (reference sequence). The CDR3 spans 17 residues. The ends were cut back, 4 bases at V and 4 bases at J, with 22 bases in the middle. The CDR3 protein is CASSSRLTGSGSYGYTF. CDR3 coding DNA: TGTGCCAGCAGCTCCCGGCTCACAGGGAGTGGAAGCTATGGCTACACCTTC.

The chain has TRBV6-1 and TRBJ1-1; 7 bases map to TRBD1. CDR1 and CDR2 (germline): MNHNS, SASEGT. Trimming took 10 bases from V and 0 from J; bases not matched to a gene: 8. The CDR3 totals 14 residues. CDR3 sequence reads: CATTLQGLNTEAFF. CDR3 in DNA: TGTGCCACCACCCTACAGGGGCTGAACACTGAAGCTTTCTTT.

This clone was seen a few times. The gene calls are TRBV5-1 and TRBJ2-7; TRBD1 agrees at 9 bases. The junction had 10 bases not matched to a gene; V was cut back by 4 bases and J by 5 bases. Germline lookup yields CDR1 SGHRS and CDR2 YFSETQ. This CDR3 spans 15 amino acids. For the CDR3, the DNA is TGCGCCAGCAGCATCCCTGGGACAGGGATCAACGAGCAGTACTTC. This sequence encodes CASSIPGTGINEQYF.

For this clone: A junction boundary mismatches the germline segment, possibly from a read error. Other DNA sequences in the same sample also yield this CDR3. The rearrangement uses TRBV11-3 and TRBJ2-7, with a weak D call TRBD1 (6 bases). Germline lookup yields CDR1 SGHNT and CDR2 YENEEA. This CDR3 spans 14 amino acids. In nucleotides, the CDR3 is TGTGCCAGCAGTCACAAGACGGGACACCACGAGCAGTACTTT. Translated, it gives CASSHKTGHHEQYF.

This clone has more than one count but fewer than ten. This chain connects TRBV7-6 to TRBJ2-1, with 7 positions matching TRBD2. This CDR3 contains 18 residues. CDR1 is SGHVS, CDR2 FNYEAQ, per germline. V gave up 1 base and J gave up 5 bases; unmatched junction bases: 14. The CDR3 protein is CASSLVDSSGVYHNEQFF. The CDR3 DNA sequence: TGTGCCAGCAGCTTAGTCGACTCTAGCGGAGTATATCACAATGAGCAGTTCTTC.

V is TRBV4-2 and J is TRBJ1-2; TRBD1 aligns across 8 bases. CDR3 size: 16 residues. V was pared by 0 bases and J by 8 bases, with 11 bases of the junction left unmatched. Germline V CDR1 and CDR2: LGHNA, YNFKEQ. DNA for the CDR3: TGTGCCAGCAGCCAAGATCCGGTGGCAGGGGGCGAAGGCTACACCTTC. Translated: CASSQDPVAGGEGYTF.

The chain is built from TRBV27 and TRBJ1-5, with D perhaps matching TRBD1 (5 bases). Between the trimmed V and J ends, which lost 6 bases and 4 bases, there was a span of 19 bases. This CDR3 is built from 16 residues. Germline V gives CDR1 MNHEY, CDR2 SMNVEV (reference sequence). CDR3 coding DNA: TGTGCCAGCAGCCGCCTCGGGATGGGGGGGAATCAGCCCCAGCATTTT. Translating gives CASSRLGMGGNQPQHF.

Comments on this clone: Other DNA sequences in this sample translate to the same CDR3. The V gene is TRBV19, the J gene TRBJ1-2; no clear D gene. Germline V gene sequence: CDR1 LNHDA, CDR2 SQIVND (reference sequence). There are 13 residues in the CDR3. Trimming stripped 3 bases from V and 4 bases from J, with 9 bases between. The CDR3 sequence: CASSIPPGYGYTF. The CDR3 bases are TGTGCCAGTAGTATCCCTCCGGGCTATGGCTACACCTTC.

The CDR3 DNA is TGTGCCAGCAGCGATGGGGACAGGGCCCAAGAGACCCAGTACTTC. This encodes CASSDGDRAQETQYF. The J gene is TRBJ2-5, the V gene TRBV11-3; 9 bases map to TRBD1. Germline assignment: CDR1 SGHNT and CDR2 YENEEA. The CDR3 runs to 15 residues. J gave up 1 base and V 5 bases, and 5 bases lay outside the gene matches.

This chain uses TRBV30 with TRBJ2-7; 7 nucleotides match TRBD1. The CDR3 consists of 14 residues. J was trimmed by 3 bases and V by 1 base; bases with no gene match: 6. Looked up from germline, CDR1 is GTSNPN and CDR2 is SVGIG (reference sequence). The CDR3 loop reads CAWSAWDSNYEQYF. The CDR3 DNA is TGTGCCTGGAGTGCGTGGGACAGCAACTACGAGCAGTACTTC.

V gene TRBV6-1 combines with J gene TRBJ1-5; D is perhaps TRBD1 (5 bases). Between the trimmed V and J ends, which lost 1 base and 0 bases, there was a span of 16 bases. The V gene's germline CDR1 is MNHNS and CDR2 SASEGT. CDR3 length: 18 amino acids. In nucleotides, the CDR3 is TGTGCCAGCAGTGAAGAACCCGGGACTTGGAATAGCAATCAGCCCCAGCATTTT. As protein: CASSEEPGTWNSNQPQHF.

This chain uses TRBV5-5 with TRBJ2-5; 10 bases are a match to TRBD1. V lost 0 bases, J lost 0 bases, and 5 bases stayed unmatched. Germline V gene data show CDR1 as SGHKS and CDR2 as YYEKEE (reference sequence). The CDR3 spans 17 residues. CDR3 DNA: TGTGCCAGCAGCTTGGGTCTGGGACAGGGGTACCAAGAGACCCAGTACTTC. It is translated as CASSLGLGQGYQETQYF.

The chain combines TRBV6-1 with TRBJ1-5, with 9 bases lining up with TRBD1. Germline assignment: CDR1 MNHNS and CDR2 SASEGT. The V segment lost 4 bases and the J segment 3 bases; nucleotides outside the gene matches: 4. The length of the CDR3 is 15 residues. The CDR3 DNA reads as TGTGCCAGCAGTGGACAGGGGGTGGTCAATCAGCCCCAGCATTTT. Amino acid sequence: CASSGQGVVNQPQHF.

This clone was found a few times. This sequence joins TRBV7-9 and TRBJ2-1; possible D gene TRBD1, 5 bases. The CDR3 totals 15 residues. V gave up 1 base and J gave up 4 bases, with 11 bases separating them. Germline CDR1 reads SEHNR; CDR2 reads FQNEAQ (reference sequence). This CDR3 reads CASSLGQSFYNEQFF. DNA of the CDR3: TGTGCCAGCAGCTTAGGACAGTCTTTTTACAATGAGCAGTTCTTC.

This clone was detected a few times. The chain combines TRBV6-5 with TRBJ1-4; 8 bases agree with TRBD1. The CDR3 has 14 residues. V lost 0 bases and J lost 6; bases outside the gene matches: 0. Germline V gives CDR1 MNHEY, CDR2 SVGAGI. CDR3 region: CASSYSTGDEKLFF. DNA for the CDR3: TGTGCCAGCAGTTACTCGACAGGGGATGAAAAACTGTTTTTT.

The CDR3 reads CASGQGHGEQFF. DNA of the CDR3: TGTGCTAGTGGACAGGGACACGGTGAGCAGTTCTTC. This chain joins TRBV12-5 and TRBJ2-1, with D maybe TRBD1 (6 bases). V shed 6 bases and J shed 9 bases, with 12 bases lying between them. Per the germline V gene, CDR1 is LGHNT and CDR2 is FRNRAP. CDR3 length equals 12 residues.